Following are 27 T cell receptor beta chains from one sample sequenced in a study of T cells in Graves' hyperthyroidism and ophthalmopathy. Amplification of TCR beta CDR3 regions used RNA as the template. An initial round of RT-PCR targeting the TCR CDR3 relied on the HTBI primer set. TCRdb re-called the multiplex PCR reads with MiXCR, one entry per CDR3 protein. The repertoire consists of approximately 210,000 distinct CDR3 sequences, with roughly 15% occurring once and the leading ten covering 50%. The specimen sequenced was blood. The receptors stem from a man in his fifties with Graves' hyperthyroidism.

Here the CDR3 reads CASSLGRGPYTDTQYF. In DNA form, the CDR3 reads TGCGCCAGCAGCCTCGGCCGGGGGCCCTACACAGATACGCAGTATTTT. The chain is built from TRBV5-1 and TRBJ2-3; tentatively, D is TRBD1 or TRBD2 (6 bases each). Trimming removed 4 bases at V and 2 bases at J, with 17 bases between. CDR1 SGHRS and CDR2 YFSETQ come from the germline V gene. This CDR3 has 16 residues.

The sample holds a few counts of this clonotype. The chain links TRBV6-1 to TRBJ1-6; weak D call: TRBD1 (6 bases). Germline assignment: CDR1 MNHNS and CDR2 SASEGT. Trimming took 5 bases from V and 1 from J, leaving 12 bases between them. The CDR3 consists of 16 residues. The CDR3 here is CASSLGGGSYNSPLHF. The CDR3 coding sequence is TGTGCCAGCAGTTTAGGGGGTGGGTCCTATAATTCACCCCTCCACTTT.

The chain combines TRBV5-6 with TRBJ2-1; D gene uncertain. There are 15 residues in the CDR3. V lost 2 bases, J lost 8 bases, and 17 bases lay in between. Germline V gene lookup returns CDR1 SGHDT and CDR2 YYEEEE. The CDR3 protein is CASSFVSAPWDEQFF. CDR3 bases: TGTGCCAGCAGCTTCGTCAGCGCCCCATGGGATGAGCAGTTCTTC.

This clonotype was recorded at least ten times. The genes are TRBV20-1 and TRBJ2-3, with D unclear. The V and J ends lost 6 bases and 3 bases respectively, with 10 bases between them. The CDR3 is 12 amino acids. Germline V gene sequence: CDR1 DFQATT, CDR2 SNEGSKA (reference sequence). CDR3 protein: CSAELVTDTQYF. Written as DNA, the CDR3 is TGCAGTGCAGAGCTTGTTACAGATACGCAGTATTTT.

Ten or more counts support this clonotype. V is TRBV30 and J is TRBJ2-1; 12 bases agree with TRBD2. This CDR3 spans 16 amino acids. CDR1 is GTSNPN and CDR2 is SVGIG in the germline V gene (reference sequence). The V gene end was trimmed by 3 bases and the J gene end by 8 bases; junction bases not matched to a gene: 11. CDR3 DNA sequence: TGTGCCTGGAGCCGACCCCGGACTAGCGGGATGTATGAGCAGTTCTTC. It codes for CAWSRPRTSGMYEQFF.

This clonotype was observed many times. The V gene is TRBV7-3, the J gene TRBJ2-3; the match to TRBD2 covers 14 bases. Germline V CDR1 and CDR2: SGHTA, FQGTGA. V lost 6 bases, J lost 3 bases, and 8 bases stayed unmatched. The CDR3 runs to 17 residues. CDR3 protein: CASSQGLAGVGTDTQYF. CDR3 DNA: TGTGCCAGCAGTCAGGGACTAGCGGGAGTGGGTACAGATACGCAGTATTTT. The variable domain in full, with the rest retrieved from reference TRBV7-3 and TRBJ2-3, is GAGVSQTPSNKVTEKGKYVELRCDPISGHTALYWYRQSLGQGPEFLIYFQGTGAADDSGLPNDRFFAVRPEGSVSTLKIQRTERGDSAVYLCASSQGLAGVGTDTQYFGPGTRLTVL.

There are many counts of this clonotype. CDR3 in amino acids: CASSLSPSGSSYNEQFF. The DNA of the CDR3 is TGTGCCAGCAGCTTATCCCCTAGCGGGAGCTCCTACAATGAGCAGTTCTTC. The rearrangement links TRBV7-6 to TRBJ2-1; 10 bases are shared with TRBD2. Trimming removed 2 bases from V and 0 bases from J; junction bases left unmatched: 4. This CDR3 spans 17 amino acids. The germline CDR1 and CDR2 sequences are SGHVS and FNYEAQ.

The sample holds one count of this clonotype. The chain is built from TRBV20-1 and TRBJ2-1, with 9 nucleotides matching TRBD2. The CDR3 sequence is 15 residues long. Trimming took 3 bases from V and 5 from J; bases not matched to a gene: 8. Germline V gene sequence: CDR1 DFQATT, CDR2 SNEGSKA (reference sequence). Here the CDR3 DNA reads TGCAGTGCTAGGGTAGCTAGCGGGGCAGACAATGAGCAGTTCTTC. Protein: CSARVASGADNEQFF.

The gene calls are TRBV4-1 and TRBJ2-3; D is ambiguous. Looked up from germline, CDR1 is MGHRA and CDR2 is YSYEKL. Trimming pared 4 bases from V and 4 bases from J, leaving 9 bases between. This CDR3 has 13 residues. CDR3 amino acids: CASSPTQPDTQYF. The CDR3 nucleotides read TGCGCCAGCAGCCCGACTCAACCAGATACGCAGTATTTT.

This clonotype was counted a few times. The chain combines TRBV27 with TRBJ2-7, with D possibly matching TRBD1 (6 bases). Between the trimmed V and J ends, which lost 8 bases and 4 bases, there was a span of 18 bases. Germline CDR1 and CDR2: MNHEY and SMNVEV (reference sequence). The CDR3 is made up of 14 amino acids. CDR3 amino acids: CASSDRINVYEQYF. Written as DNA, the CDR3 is TGTGCCAGCTCGGACAGAATCAACGTTTACGAGCAGTACTTC.

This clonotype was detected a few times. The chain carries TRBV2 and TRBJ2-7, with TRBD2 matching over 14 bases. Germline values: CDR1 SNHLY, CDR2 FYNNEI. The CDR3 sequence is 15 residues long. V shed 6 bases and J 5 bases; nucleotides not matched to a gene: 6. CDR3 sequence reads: CASSRLAGGPHEQYF. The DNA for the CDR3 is TGTGCCAGCAGCAGACTAGCGGGAGGGCCCCACGAGCAGTACTTC.

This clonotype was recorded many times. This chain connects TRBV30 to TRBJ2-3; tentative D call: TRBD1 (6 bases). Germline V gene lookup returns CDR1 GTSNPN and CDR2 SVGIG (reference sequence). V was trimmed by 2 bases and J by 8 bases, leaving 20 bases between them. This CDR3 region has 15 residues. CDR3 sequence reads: CAWSPRYRTEVTQYF. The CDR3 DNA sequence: TGTGCCTGGAGTCCCCGGTACCGGACAGAAGTTACGCAGTATTTT.

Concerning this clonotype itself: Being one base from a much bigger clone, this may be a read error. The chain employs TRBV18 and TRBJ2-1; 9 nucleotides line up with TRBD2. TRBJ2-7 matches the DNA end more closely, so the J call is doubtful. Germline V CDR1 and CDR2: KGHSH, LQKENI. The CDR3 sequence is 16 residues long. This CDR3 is CASSPPETSGNNEQYF. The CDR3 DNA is TGTGCCAGCTCACCACCGGAGACTAGCGGAAACAATGAGCAGTACTTC.

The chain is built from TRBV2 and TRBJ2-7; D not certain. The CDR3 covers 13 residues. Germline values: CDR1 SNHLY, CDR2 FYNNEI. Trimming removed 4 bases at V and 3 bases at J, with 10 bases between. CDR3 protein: CASSGTADYEQYF. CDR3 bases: TGTGCCAGCAGTGGGACGGCTGACTACGAGCAGTACTTC.

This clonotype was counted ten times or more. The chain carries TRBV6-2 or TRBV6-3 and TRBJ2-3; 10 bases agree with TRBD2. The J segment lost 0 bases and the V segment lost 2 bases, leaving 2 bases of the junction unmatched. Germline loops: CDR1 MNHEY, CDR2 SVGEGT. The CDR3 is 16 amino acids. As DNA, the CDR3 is TGTGCCAGCAGTTACGGACTAGCGGCTAGCACAGATACGCAGTATTTT. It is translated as CASSYGLAASTDTQYF.

CDR3: CSATQGGGEKLFF. For the CDR3, the DNA is TGCAGTGCTACCCAGGGAGGGGGTGAAAAACTGTTTTTT. The chain has TRBV20-1 and TRBJ1-4; D might be TRBD1 (6 bases). The CDR3 length is 13 residues. Per germline, CDR1 DFQATT and CDR2 SNEGSKA (reference sequence). V was cut by 4 bases and J by 7 bases, with 13 bases left in between.

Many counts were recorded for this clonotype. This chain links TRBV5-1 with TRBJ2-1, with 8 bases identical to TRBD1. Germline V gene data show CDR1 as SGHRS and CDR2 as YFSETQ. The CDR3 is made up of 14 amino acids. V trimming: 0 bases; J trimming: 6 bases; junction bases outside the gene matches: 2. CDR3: CASSLVQGVNEQFF. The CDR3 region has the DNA TGCGCCAGCAGCTTGGTACAGGGGGTCAATGAGCAGTTCTTC.

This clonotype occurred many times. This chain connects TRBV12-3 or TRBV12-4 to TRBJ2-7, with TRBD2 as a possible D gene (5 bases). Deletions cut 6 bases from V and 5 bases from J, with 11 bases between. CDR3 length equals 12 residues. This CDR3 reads CASRREGHEQYF. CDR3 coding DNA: TGTGCCAGCAGGCGAGAGGGCCACGAGCAGTACTTC.

For the CDR3, the DNA is TGCAGTGCTAGAAGACGGGTGGGAGACTATGGCTACACCTTC. Its protein product is CSARRRVGDYGYTF. The chain uses TRBV20-1 and TRBJ1-2; no reliable D call. Trimming removed 2 bases at V and 3 bases at J, with 13 bases between. The CDR3 is made up of 14 amino acids. Germline V gene sequence: CDR1 DFQATT, CDR2 SNEGSKA (reference sequence).

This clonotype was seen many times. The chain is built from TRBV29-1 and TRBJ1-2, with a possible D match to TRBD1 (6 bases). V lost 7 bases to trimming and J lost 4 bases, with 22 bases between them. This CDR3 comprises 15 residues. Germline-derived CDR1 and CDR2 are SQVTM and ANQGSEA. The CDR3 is CSATQLVARGYGYTF. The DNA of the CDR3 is TGCAGCGCGACTCAACTTGTTGCCAGGGGCTATGGCTACACCTTC.

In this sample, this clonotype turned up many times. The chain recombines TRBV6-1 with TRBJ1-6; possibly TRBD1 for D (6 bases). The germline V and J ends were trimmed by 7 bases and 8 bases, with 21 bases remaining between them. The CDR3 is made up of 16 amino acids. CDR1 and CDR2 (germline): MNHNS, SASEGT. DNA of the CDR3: TGTGCCAGCACCCCATTCTCAGGGGAGGGATATTCACCCCTCCACTTT. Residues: CASTPFSGEGYSPLHF.

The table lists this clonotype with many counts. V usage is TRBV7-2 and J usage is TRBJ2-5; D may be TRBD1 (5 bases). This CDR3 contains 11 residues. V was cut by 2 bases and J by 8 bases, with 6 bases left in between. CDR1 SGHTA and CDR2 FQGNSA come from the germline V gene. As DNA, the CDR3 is TGTGCCAGCAGCTTAAGGGGCACCCAGTACTTC. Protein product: CASSLRGTQYF.

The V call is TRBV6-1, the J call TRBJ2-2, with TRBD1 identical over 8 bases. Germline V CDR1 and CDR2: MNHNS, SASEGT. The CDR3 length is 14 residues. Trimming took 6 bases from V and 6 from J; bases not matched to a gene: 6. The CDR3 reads CASRPDRVSGELFF. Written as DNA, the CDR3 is TGTGCCAGCAGGCCGGACAGGGTGTCCGGGGAGCTGTTTTTT.

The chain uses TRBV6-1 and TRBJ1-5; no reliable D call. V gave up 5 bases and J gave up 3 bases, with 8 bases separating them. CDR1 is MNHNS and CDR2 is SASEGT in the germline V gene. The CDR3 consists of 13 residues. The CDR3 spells CASSLGDNQPQHF. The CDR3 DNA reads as TGTGCCAGCAGTTTAGGTGACAATCAGCCCCAGCATTTT.

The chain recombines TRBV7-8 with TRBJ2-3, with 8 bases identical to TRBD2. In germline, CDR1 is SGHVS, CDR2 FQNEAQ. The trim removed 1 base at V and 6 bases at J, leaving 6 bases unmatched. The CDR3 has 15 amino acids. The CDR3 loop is CASSLVVAGSDTQYF. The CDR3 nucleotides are TGTGCCAGCAGCTTAGTCGTAGCGGGATCGGATACGCAGTATTTT.

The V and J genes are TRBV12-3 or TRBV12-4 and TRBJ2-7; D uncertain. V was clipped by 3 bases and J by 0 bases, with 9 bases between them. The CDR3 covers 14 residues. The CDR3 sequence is CASSLGEISYEQYF. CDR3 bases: TGTGCCAGCAGTTTGGGCGAAATCTCCTACGAGCAGTACTTC.

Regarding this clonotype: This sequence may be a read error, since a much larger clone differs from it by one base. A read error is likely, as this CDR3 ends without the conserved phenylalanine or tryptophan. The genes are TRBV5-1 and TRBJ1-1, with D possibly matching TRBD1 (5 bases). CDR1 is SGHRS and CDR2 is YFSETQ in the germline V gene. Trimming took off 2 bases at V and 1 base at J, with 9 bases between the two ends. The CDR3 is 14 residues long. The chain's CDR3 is CASSFDGGNTEAFL. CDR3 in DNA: TGCGCCAGCAGCTTCGATGGGGGGAACACTGAAGCTTTCCTT.